This paragraph covers one TCR beta chain sequence. What it binds is not known. The sample originates from a study of T cell responses to AZD1222 COVID-19 vaccine. Overall study results and limits: Clonal diversity may have been underestimated in mostly white British donors.

Only in-frame clones appear in the TCRdb table, and some are missing; sequencing was by immunoSEQ multiplex PCR. The data hold roughly 100,000 clones, with about nine tenths observed a single time. CDR1 is SGHVS and CDR2 is FQNEAQ in the germline V gene. V lost 0 bases, J lost 4 bases, and 2 bases stayed unmatched. The CDR3 loop spans 14 amino acids. The chain recombines TRBV7-8 with TRBJ2-7, with 8 bases aligning to TRBD2. The receptor was derived from an adult in good health. The sequenced sample was peripheral blood, obtained on day 0 of AZD1222 vaccination. The chain's CDR3 is CASSLASGEYEQYF. As DNA, the CDR3 is TGTGCCAGCAGCTTAGCTAGCGGGGAATACGAGCAGTACTTC.